Presented here are 5 T cell receptor beta chains from one specimen sequenced in a study of OX40 agonist ivuxolimab in advanced cancers. Sequencing was performed with immunoSEQ multiplex PCR; in TCRdb, only in-frame clones are kept and a portion is missing. The sample records 90,000 or so clones, roughly 90% being singletons. The sequencing here drew on CD4+ or CD8+ T cells sorted from blood, taken in a trial of the OX40 agonist ivuxolimab. The receptors here all came from an adult with an advanced solid tumor such as melanoma, head and neck, liver or kidney cancer.

The V and J genes are TRBV11-2 and TRBJ2-5; D is unresolved. The V end was cut by 0 bases, the J end by 1 base, with 9 bases between. Germline CDR1 and CDR2: SGHAT and FQNNGV. CDR3 size: 15 residues. The CDR3 region has the DNA TGTGCCAGCAGCTTAGACGTGATCGCCCAAGAGACCCAGTACTTC. This gives the protein CASSLDVIAQETQYF.

The chain employs TRBV18 and TRBJ2-1; 9 bases line up with TRBD1. This CDR3 region has 17 residues. In germline, CDR1 is KGHSH, CDR2 LQKENI. V trimming: 5 bases; J trimming: 3 bases; junction bases outside the gene matches: 11. The CDR3 bases are TGTGCCAGCTCATCCCGGGACAGGGTTAGGGTCTACAATGAGCAGTTCTTC. Encoded protein: CASSSRDRVRVYNEQFF.

The gene calls are TRBV11-3 and TRBJ2-7; D possibly uses TRBD1 or TRBD2 (5 bases each). V was pared by 5 bases and J by 3 bases, with 17 bases between. The germline V gene has CDR1 SGHNT and CDR2 YENEEA. The CDR3 contains 15 residues. In DNA, the CDR3 is TGTGCCAGCAGCCCGGGGCGCATAGGCTTCTACGAGCAGTACTTC. Protein sequence: CASSPGRIGFYEQYF.

The V and J genes are TRBV28 and TRBJ1-1; no clear D. CDR1 and CDR2 from the germline V gene are MDHEN and SYDVKM. Deletions cut 4 bases from V and 1 base from J, with 10 bases between. This CDR3 spans 14 amino acids. CDR3 sequence (DNA): TGTGCCAGCAGTTCCCCCCCTCGGAACACTGAAGCTTTCTTT. Translation gives CASSSPPRNTEAFF.

This chain links TRBV6-1 with TRBJ2-7; TRBD1 aligns across 7 bases. Germline values: CDR1 MNHNS, CDR2 SASEGT. The CDR3 runs 16 residues. Trimming took 3 bases from V and 1 from J; bases not matched to a gene: 9. Here the CDR3 reads CASSDGQDRWSYEQYF. CDR3 coding DNA: TGTGCCAGCAGTGACGGCCAGGACAGGTGGTCCTACGAGCAGTACTTC.